This T cell receptor (beta chain) was sequenced during a study of T cell responses to AZD1222 COVID-19 vaccine. Findings of the study overall: The study found Spike-specific TCR breadth and depth rose after two AZD1222 doses.

The assay was immunoSEQ multiplex PCR, and TCRdb's table has in-frame clones only and misses some. The repertoire includes 80,000 to 100,000 clones, about 88% of them detected once, and roughly 14% sits in the top ten. V lost 4 bases to trimming and J lost 2 bases, with 8 bases between them. This CDR3 comprises 12 residues. CDR1 and CDR2 (germline): SQVTM, ANQGSEA. With respect to this clone: Its antigen is not identified.

The source material was peripheral blood, sampled on day 0 of AZD1222 vaccination. The clonotype originates from an adult in good health. This rearrangement joins TRBV29-1 to TRBJ1-1; D gene uncertain. CDR3 loop: CSVAASNTEAFF. CDR3 bases: TGCAGCGTTGCGGCCTCCAACACTGAAGCTTTCTTT.